Below are 27 T cell receptor beta chains sequenced from a single sample in a study of shared clonotypes between healthy human individuals. The table came from immunoSEQ multiplex PCR; TCRdb's copy has only in-frame clones and leaves some out. The data show approximately 980,000 clones, 76% seen once. The sequenced sample consisted of memory CD4+ T cells sorted from blood. Subset here: CD45RA-negative fraction. The receptors stem from a man in his late teens or twenties in good health.

The CDR3 loop is CSVDTSGTYNEQFF. The CDR3 DNA follows: TGCAGCGTTGACACTAGCGGAACCTACAATGAGCAGTTCTTC. The V and J genes are TRBV29-1 and TRBJ2-1, with 8 bases that match TRBD2. The CDR3 loop spans 14 amino acids. The V and J ends lost 3 bases and 2 bases, in that order; junction bases with no gene match: 3. Germline V CDR1 and CDR2: SQVTM, ANQGSEA.

The chain's CDR3 is CASSEKPGYTQYF. The CDR3 DNA reads TGTGCCAGCAGTGAAAAACCAGGGTATACGCAGTATTTT. The chain is built from TRBV2 and TRBJ2-3; TRBD1 might be the D (5 bases). V shed 2 bases and J shed 7 bases, with 10 bases lying between them. Germline values: CDR1 SNHLY, CDR2 FYNNEI. The CDR3 totals 13 residues.

The chain joins TRBV7-2 to TRBJ2-5, with D possibly matching TRBD2 (5 bases). With 5 bases removed from V and 2 bases from J, the gap between germline ends came to 9 bases. Germline assignment: CDR1 SGHTA and CDR2 FQGNSA. The CDR3 loop spans 13 amino acids. The CDR3 here is CASSGERQETQYF. In DNA, the CDR3 is TGTGCCAGCAGCGGGGAGAGGCAAGAGACCCAGTACTTC.

This rearrangement joins TRBV7-8 to TRBJ1-2, with a weak D call TRBD1 (6 bases). CDR3 length: 14 residues. In germline, CDR1 is SGHVS, CDR2 FQNEAQ. The V end lost 5 bases, the J end lost 6 bases, and 16 bases lay between the germline ends. CDR3: CASSEKGGWHGYTF. The CDR3 nucleotides are TGTGCCAGCAGCGAGAAGGGGGGGTGGCATGGCTACACCTTC.

The chain joins TRBV21-1 to TRBJ1-2; the D call of TRBD1 is as the table states it, not checked on the DNA. TRBV21-1 is a recognized pseudogene. The CDR3 consists of 18 residues. In DNA, the CDR3 is TGTGCCAGCACCCTGCGACAGGGGACGCCGGCGGACCTCTATGGCTACACCTTC. The encoded protein is CASTLRQGTPADLYGYTF.

Many counts were recorded for this clone. The chain carries TRBV10-2 and TRBJ2-1; 8 positions match TRBD2. The CDR3 is 15 residues long. With 6 bases clipped from V and 2 bases from J, the junction kept 6 bases outside the gene matches. Germline V lookup: CDR1 WSHSY, CDR2 SAAADI. The CDR3 here is CASSPGRGAYNEQFF. CDR3 DNA sequence: TGCGCCAGCAGCCCCGGGAGGGGGGCCTACAATGAGCAGTTCTTC.

This chain uses TRBV27 with TRBJ1-1, with D unresolved. The germline V gene encodes CDR1 MNHEY and CDR2 SMNVEV (reference sequence). V gave up 4 bases and J gave up 1 base, with 7 bases separating them. This CDR3 comprises 13 residues. The CDR3 coding sequence is TGTGCCAGCAGTTGGAGGGCGAACACTGAAGCTTTCTTT. It encodes CASSWRANTEAFF.

This clone was detected only once. The chain combines TRBV29-1 with TRBJ1-5, with 7 bases matching TRBD1. Germline V gene sequence: CDR1 SQVTM, CDR2 ANQGSEA. The CDR3 runs 13 residues. V dropped 3 bases and J dropped 7; count of bases not matched to a gene: 6. CDR3 amino acids: CSVDGSGGQPQHF. CDR3 DNA sequence: TGCAGCGTTGACGGCTCAGGGGGACAGCCCCAGCATTTT. The full variable domain, with the rest looked up from reference TRBV29-1 and TRBJ1-5, is SAVISQKPSRDICQRGTSLTIQCQVDSQVTMMFWYRQQPGQSLTLIATANQGSEATYESGFVIDKFPISRPNLTFSTLTVSNMSPEDSSIYLCSVDGSGGQPQHFGDGTRLSIL.

The V gene is TRBV9, the J gene TRBJ2-4, with 10 bases identical to TRBD1. Trimming at V came to 3 bases and at J to 1 base, leaving 4 bases not matched to a gene. Germline CDR1 is SGDLS and CDR2 is YYNGEE. The CDR3 has 16 amino acids. CDR3 nucleotides: TGTGCCAGCAGCGACCCGGGACAGGGGGCCAAAAACATTCAGTACTTC. Its protein is CASSDPGQGAKNIQYF.

This clone turned up a few times. V usage is TRBV30 and J usage is TRBJ2-5, with D perhaps matching TRBD2 (5 bases). V gave up 7 bases and J gave up 5 bases, with 14 bases separating them. The CDR3 length is 12 residues. Germline V gives CDR1 GTSNPN, CDR2 SVGIG (reference sequence). CDR3 residues: CALDGGSETQYF. In nucleotides, the CDR3 is TGTGCCTTGGATGGAGGTAGTGAGACCCAGTACTTC.

The chain joins TRBV28 to TRBJ2-5, with 8 bases fitting TRBD1. The J call may be in error: the DNA end matches TRBJ2-7 better. The CDR3 totals 15 residues. CDR1 MDHEN and CDR2 SYDVKM come from the germline V gene. The CDR3 protein is CASSRGQGGSYEQYF. CDR3 DNA: TGTGCCAGCAGTCGTGGACAGGGAGGCTCCTACGAGCAGTACTTC.

This clone was counted a few times. Other DNA sequences in the same sample also yield this CDR3. V gene TRBV2 combines with J gene TRBJ2-3; 12 bases fit TRBD2. CDR3 length equals 14 residues. Germline V gives CDR1 SNHLY, CDR2 FYNNEI. The ends lost 6 bases at V and 5 bases at J; junction bases unmatched: 3. Written as DNA, the CDR3 is TGTGCCAGCAGACCGGGACTAGCGGGAGATACGCAGTATTTT. The encoded protein is CASRPGLAGDTQYF.

This clone was recorded a few times. The chain combines TRBV7-9 with TRBJ2-6, with D perhaps TRBD1 or TRBD2 (5 bases each). There are 16 residues in the CDR3. Germline CDR1 SEHNR, CDR2 FQNEAQ (reference sequence). V gave up 8 bases and J gave up 0 bases, with 14 bases separating them. CDR3 residues: CASRPGRFSGANVLTF. The CDR3, as DNA: TGTGCCAGCCGTCCGGGACGGTTCTCTGGGGCCAACGTCCTGACTTTC.

The chain joins TRBV19 to TRBJ1-1; TRBD1 matches 7 bases. The CDR3 totals 15 residues. Looked up from germline, CDR1 is LNHDA and CDR2 is SQIVND (reference sequence). Trimming cost V 1 base and J 4 bases; bases outside gene matches: 6. In DNA form, the CDR3 reads TGTGCCAGTAGTATAGGAAGAGGGGGCGGCACTGAAGCTTTCTTT. Translating gives CASSIGRGGGTEAFF. The entire variable domain, with the rest obtained from reference TRBV19 and TRBJ1-1, is as follows: DGGITQSPKYLFRKEGQNVTLSCEQNLNHDAMYWYRQDPGQGLRLIYYSQIVNDFQKGDIAEGYSVSREKKESFPLTVTSAQKNPTAFYLCASSIGRGGGTEAFFGQGTRLTVV.

The V and J genes are TRBV5-4 and TRBJ2-5; D unclear. V lost 0 bases, J lost 2 bases, and 11 bases lay in between. Germline values: CDR1 SGHNT, CDR2 YYREEE (reference sequence). The CDR3 length is 15 residues. CDR3: CASSLGVGIQETQYF. CDR3 DNA: TGTGCCAGCAGCTTGGGAGTGGGGATTCAAGAGACCCAGTACTTC.

V usage is TRBV5-1 and J usage is TRBJ1-1, with D unresolved. Germline-derived CDR1 and CDR2 are SGHRS and YFSETQ. V gave up 0 bases and J gave up 0 bases, with 12 bases separating them. The CDR3 extends over 16 amino acids. The CDR3 nucleotides read TGCGCCAGCAGCTTGGAAAGGAGCTCCATGAACACTGAAGCTTTCTTT. It codes for CASSLERSSMNTEAFF.

This clone was detected once. The V call is TRBV18, the J call TRBJ1-2, with D tentatively TRBD1 (5 bases). The CDR3 is 13 amino acids. The ends were cut back, 6 bases at V and 2 bases at J, with 10 bases in the middle. The germline V gene has CDR1 KGHSH and CDR2 LQKENI. DNA for the CDR3: TGTGCCAGCTCCCGGGACTTGAACTATGGCTACACCTTC. Translation: CASSRDLNYGYTF.

The chain couples TRBV4-3 to TRBJ2-1, with TRBD2 identical over 9 bases. With V trimmed by 0 bases and J by 10 bases, 13 bases remained unmatched. CDR3 length: 17 residues. Germline V gene lookup returns CDR1 LGHNA and CDR2 YSLEER. The CDR3 DNA reads as TGCGCCAGCAGCCAAGATATCGGTAGCGGGAGTCGGGGAGAGCAGTTCTTC. Protein sequence: CASSQDIGSGSRGEQFF.

The rearrangement uses TRBV20-1 and TRBJ1-1; 7 bases map to TRBD1. The V gene's germline CDR1 is DFQATT and CDR2 SNEGSKA (reference sequence). The CDR3 runs to 11 residues. The J segment lost 4 bases and the V segment lost 5 bases, leaving 1 base of the junction unmatched. Here the CDR3 reads CSADRVTEAFF. The CDR3 nucleotides read TGCAGTGCTGACAGGGTCACTGAAGCTTTCTTT.

This clone was seen a handful of times. The chain has TRBV4-2 and TRBJ1-1, with D possibly matching TRBD1 (6 bases). Trimming cost V 3 bases and J 3 bases, with 11 bases left between them. This CDR3 is built from 14 residues. Germline V gene sequence: CDR1 LGHNA, CDR2 YNFKEQ. Here the CDR3 reads CASSHPDRDTEAFF. DNA for the CDR3: TGTGCCAGCAGCCACCCGGACAGAGACACTGAAGCTTTCTTT.

The chain links TRBV18 to TRBJ2-7, with TRBD1 as a possible D gene (5 bases). Germline-derived CDR1 and CDR2 are KGHSH and LQKENI. Deletions cut 0 bases from V and 0 bases from J, with 9 bases between. This CDR3 region has 15 residues. For the CDR3, the DNA is TGTGCCAGCTCACCACCGACAGCTTTCTCCTACGAGCAGTACTTC. It specifies CASSPPTAFSYEQYF.

The V call is TRBV6-5, the J call TRBJ1-3; the D is unclear. V dropped 4 bases and J dropped 1 base, with 8 bases sitting between them. Looked up from germline, CDR1 is MNHEY and CDR2 is SVGAGI. This CDR3 spans 14 amino acids. The CDR3 is CASSSTNSGNTIYF. The CDR3 coding sequence is TGTGCCAGCAGTTCAACGAATTCTGGAAACACCATATATTTT.

The rearrangement links TRBV5-4 to TRBJ1-3; maybe TRBD1 (5 bases). Trimming cost V 3 bases and J 0 bases, with 16 bases left between them. Germline lookup yields CDR1 SGHNT and CDR2 YYREEE (reference sequence). This CDR3 contains 17 residues. The CDR3 protein is CASSSATPGSSGNTIYF. CDR3 DNA sequence: TGTGCCAGCAGCTCGGCCACTCCAGGGAGCTCTGGAAACACCATATATTTT.

The chain combines TRBV7-9 with TRBJ2-5; 7 bases agree with TRBD1. With V trimmed by 2 bases and J by 5 bases, 2 bases remained unmatched. The CDR3 contains 13 residues. Germline V gene data show CDR1 as SEHNR and CDR2 as FQNEAQ (reference sequence). CDR3 DNA sequence: TGTGCCAGCAGCTTATGGACAGGCGAGACCCAGTACTTC. Encoded protein: CASSLWTGETQYF. Supplemented by reference TRBV7-9 and TRBJ2-5, the full variable domain reads DTGVSQNPRHKITKRGQNVTFRCDPISEHNRLYWYRQTLGQGPEFLTYFQNEAQLEKSRLLSDRFSAERPKGSFSTLEIQRTEQGDSAMYLCASSLWTGETQYFGPGTRLLVL.

This sequence joins TRBV7-2 and TRBJ2-7; D unclear. Trimming removed 1 base from V and 6 bases from J, with 13 bases in between. The CDR3 totals 14 residues. The germline V gene has CDR1 SGHTA and CDR2 FQGNSA. As DNA, the CDR3 is TGTGCCAGCAGCTTAGGGTCCTTCCCTCTCGAGCAGTACTTC. It encodes CASSLGSFPLEQYF. Looking up the rest from reference TRBV7-2 and TRBJ2-7 gives the full variable domain: GAGVSQSPSNKVTEKGKDVELRCDPISGHTALYWYRQSLGQGLEFLIYFQGNSAPDKSGLPSDRFSAERTGGSVSTLTIQRTQQEDSAVYLCASSLGSFPLEQYFGPGTRLTVT.

The J gene is TRBJ1-1, the V gene TRBV5-5, with 7 bases lining up with TRBD1. Germline V gene sequence: CDR1 SGHKS, CDR2 YYEKEE (reference sequence). V was clipped by 5 bases and J by 1 base; unmatched bases: 11. The CDR3 has 16 residues. The CDR3 protein is CASSKRTGLSNTEAFF. In DNA, the CDR3 is TGTGCCAGCAGTAAACGGACAGGCCTATCGAACACTGAAGCTTTCTTT.

The chain has TRBV6-6 and TRBJ1-1; D call uncertain. CDR3 size: 13 residues. The V gene lost 2 bases and the J gene lost 3 bases, with 7 bases spanning the gap. Germline V gene lookup returns CDR1 MNHNY and CDR2 SVGAGI (reference sequence). The CDR3 loop reads CASSYREDTEAFF. The CDR3 DNA sequence: TGTGCCAGCAGTTACAGGGAAGACACTGAAGCTTTCTTT.